This T cell receptor (beta chain) was sequenced in a study of beta chain features in type 1 diabetes. About the research overall: The samples had around 98 million sorted cells examined in all. Study-level points and caveats: In cDNA sequencing, cells with high TCR expression could be over-represented. Shortening that was moderate but significant affected the TCRB CDR3s of Type 1 diabetes patients in all four CD4+ subsets.

The authors sorted CD4+ naive, central memory, regulatory and stem cell-like memory cells via CD45RO/CCR7/CD25/CD127/CD95/CD27. Note on this clone: Its antigen is not identified.

Of the isolated RNA, all was reverse transcribed, and so the sequenced material was expressed TCRB transcripts. TCRdb keeps only in-frame clones here, not all; method: immunoSEQ multiplex PCR. The sample has nearly 700,000 clones; around an eighth are singletons. The CDR3 runs to 18 residues. The source is a young man with type 1 diabetes. The sample was naive CD4+ T cells from blood. This chain joins TRBV1 and TRBJ2-6; TRBD2 is the table's D call and was not checked against the DNA. TRBV1 is assigned pseudogene status. CDR3 bases: TGCACCAGCAGGGCAGCTAGTTTGTGCACAAGTCGGGCCAACGTCCTGACTTTC. It specifies CTSRAASLCTSRANVLTF.